Listed here are 25 T cell receptor beta chains from one sample, sequenced in a study of blood T cell repertoires in COVID-19. The data were produced by immunoSEQ multiplex PCR, yet TCRdb's version contains in-frame clones alone and is incomplete. The sample lists roughly 95,000 clones, 80% to 85% seen once, with roughly 4.1% in the top ten. The specimen was peripheral blood. These receptors were obtained from a man in his 60s with acute or convalescent COVID-19.

V and J are TRBV5-1 and TRBJ2-3; 10 nucleotides match TRBD2. This CDR3 comprises 15 residues. Unmatched junction bases numbered 4, after V lost 5 bases and J lost 1 base. The germline V gene has CDR1 SGHRS and CDR2 YFSETQ. The CDR3 DNA is TGCGCCAGCAGAACCGGGACTAGCGGCACAGATACGCAGTATTTT. This encodes CASRTGTSGTDTQYF.

The V and J genes are TRBV6-4 and TRBJ2-1, with TRBD2 as a possible D gene (6 bases). Trimming removed 4 bases from V and 9 bases from J, with 13 bases in between. This CDR3 contains 13 residues. Germline loops: CDR1 MRHNA, CDR2 SNTAGT. The CDR3 sequence: CASSALGGPEQFF. As DNA, the CDR3 is TGTGCCAGCAGTGCCTTGGGAGGACCTGAGCAGTTCTTC.

The CDR3 loop is CASSWDNNQPQHF. DNA of the CDR3: TGTGCCAGTAGTTGGGACAACAATCAGCCCCAGCATTTT. The rearrangement uses TRBV19 and TRBJ1-5, with D possibly being TRBD1 (6 bases). V was pared by 5 bases and J by 3 bases, with 8 bases between. Germline CDR1 LNHDA, CDR2 SQIVND (reference sequence). The CDR3 length is 13 residues.

Details on this clone: Other DNA sequences in this sample translate to the same CDR3. This chain joins TRBV18 and TRBJ1-2; 8 positions match TRBD1. The CDR3 is 14 residues long. The germline gives CDR1 KGHSH, CDR2 LQKENI. The ends lost 6 bases at V and 4 bases at J; junction bases unmatched: 7. The DNA for the CDR3 is TGTGCCAGCTCTCCGACAGGGGAGGGCTATGGCTACACCTTC. This codes for CASSPTGEGYGYTF.

The chain couples TRBV3-1 (or the pseudogene TRBV3-2) to TRBJ2-1; 11 positions agree with TRBD2. This CDR3 region has 17 residues. Looked up from germline, CDR1 is LGHDT and CDR2 is YNNKEL (reference sequence). J gave up 2 bases and V 3 bases, and 6 bases lay outside the gene matches. Here the CDR3 DNA reads TGTGCCAGCAGCCATGATCTAGCGGGAGGTACCTACAATGAGCAGTTCTTC. This encodes CASSHDLAGGTYNEQFF.

This chain joins TRBV11-3 and TRBJ1-1; D gene ambiguous. The CDR3 spans 15 residues. The germline gives CDR1 SGHNT, CDR2 YENEEA. Deletions cut 5 bases from V and 0 bases from J, with 13 bases between. The CDR3 nucleotides are TGTGCCAGCAGCCCCCTTGGGAGACTGAACACTGAAGCTTTCTTT. Translation gives CASSPLGRLNTEAFF. Based on the CDR3 plus reference TRBV11-3 and TRBJ1-1, the full variable domain is EAGVVQSPRYKIIEKKQPVAFWCNPISGHNTLYWYLQNLGQGPELLIRYENEEAVDDSQLPKDRFSAERLKGVDSTLKIQPAELGDSAVYLCASSPLGRLNTEAFFGQGTRLTVV.

The V call is TRBV7-9, the J call TRBJ2-1; TRBD2 matches 8 bases. CDR3 length equals 15 residues. The V gene end was trimmed by 0 bases and the J gene end by 8 bases; junction bases not matched to a gene: 6. Germline CDR1 SEHNR, CDR2 FQNEAQ (reference sequence). The CDR3 here is CASSLAQREIDEQFF. In DNA form, the CDR3 reads TGTGCCAGCAGCTTAGCACAGCGGGAGATCGATGAGCAGTTCTTC.

In its sample, this clone was seen once. The rearrangement links TRBV5-4 to TRBJ1-2, with TRBD1 matching over 7 bases. CDR3 length: 14 residues. Losses at the gene ends were 4 bases for V and 3 bases for J; bases not matched to a gene: 6. Germline V gives CDR1 SGHNT, CDR2 YYREEE (reference sequence). CDR3 loop: CASSPNRGDYGYTF. CDR3 coding DNA: TGTGCCAGCAGCCCCAACAGGGGAGACTATGGCTACACCTTC.

The chain uses TRBV6-2 or TRBV6-3 and TRBJ2-7, with D tentatively TRBD2 (6 bases). Per germline, CDR1 MNHEY and CDR2 SVGEGT. V was clipped by 5 bases and J by 7 bases, with 18 bases between them. This CDR3 region has 14 residues. The CDR3 sequence is CASSTLAGSGEQYV. CDR3 bases: TGTGCCAGCAGTACACTAGCCGGGTCTGGAGAGCAGTACGTC.

The J gene is TRBJ2-5, the V gene TRBV6-6; possibly TRBD2 for D (6 bases). Germline values: CDR1 MNHNY, CDR2 SVGAGI (reference sequence). The V and J ends lost 9 bases and 2 bases respectively, with 13 bases between them. This CDR3 has 13 residues. The CDR3 protein is CASRPGTQETQYF. The CDR3 region has the DNA TGTGCCAGTAGACCCGGGACTCAAGAGACCCAGTACTTC.

This clone was recorded only once. The chain carries TRBV19 and TRBJ1-2; no definite D call. This CDR3 is 13 amino acids long. Trimming left V 1 base short and J 6 bases short, with 9 bases between. Germline V lookup: CDR1 LNHDA, CDR2 SQIVND (reference sequence). The CDR3 nucleotides read TGTGCCAGTAGTATAGGGAGATGGGATGGCTACACCTTC. Translation: CASSIGRWDGYTF.

V is TRBV29-1 and J is TRBJ1-2; 9 nucleotides align to TRBD1. Per germline, CDR1 SQVTM and CDR2 ANQGSEA. The V gene end was trimmed by 4 bases and the J gene end by 3 bases; junction bases not matched to a gene: 3. This CDR3 comprises 13 residues. CDR3 sequence: CSVVRQGDYGYTF. As DNA, the CDR3 is TGCAGCGTTGTACGACAGGGGGACTATGGCTACACCTTC.

The chain employs TRBV30 and TRBJ1-6; D uncertain. Germline CDR1 reads GTSNPN; CDR2 reads SVGIG (reference sequence). The CDR3 loop spans 13 amino acids. V was shortened by 5 bases and J by 7 bases, with 12 bases between the two germline ends. The CDR3 loop reads CAWSEVWNSPLHF. The CDR3 DNA follows: TGTGCCTGGTCCGAGGTCTGGAATTCACCCCTCCACTTT.

This chain joins TRBV7-2 and TRBJ1-4; D remains unclear. CDR1 and CDR2 (germline): SGHTA, FQGNSA. This CDR3 comprises 16 residues. Trimming removed 4 bases from V and 0 bases from J, with 12 bases in between. For the CDR3, the DNA is TGTGCCAGCAGCTCGAGTTGGGCAACAACTAATGAAAAACTGTTTTTT. Residues: CASSSSWATTNEKLFF.

This clone was seen only a few times. This chain joins TRBV2 and TRBJ1-5; the D gene is possibly TRBD1 (6 bases). CDR3 size: 14 residues. V lost 5 bases and J lost 3, with 11 bases in between. CDR1 is SNHLY, CDR2 FYNNEI, per germline. Written as DNA, the CDR3 is TGTGCCAGCAGTTGGGGGCGAGCCAATCAGCCCCAGCATTTT. Translating gives CASSWGRANQPQHF. Based on the CDR3 plus reference TRBV2 and TRBJ1-5, the full variable domain is EPEVTQTPSHQVTQMGQEVILRCVPISNHLYFYWYRQILGQKVEFLVSFYNNEISEKSEIFDDQFSVERPDGSNFTLKIRSTKLEDSAMYFCASSWGRANQPQHFGDGTRLSIL.

The V call is TRBV6-5, the J call TRBJ1-3; a weak D match, TRBD1 (5 bases). The ends were cut back, 0 bases at V and 1 base at J, with 10 bases in the middle. Looked up from germline, CDR1 is MNHEY and CDR2 is SVGAGI. The CDR3 runs 16 residues. CDR3 in amino acids: CASSYSYTGSGNTIYF. The CDR3 DNA reads as TGTGCCAGCAGTTACTCATATACAGGTTCTGGAAACACCATATATTTT.

This sequence joins TRBV6-1 and TRBJ1-2; D possibly corresponds to TRBD1 (6 bases). The CDR3 runs 16 residues. Between the trimmed V and J ends, which lost 2 bases and 7 bases, there was a span of 20 bases. Germline-derived CDR1 and CDR2 are MNHNS and SASEGT. DNA for the CDR3: TGTGCCAGCAGTGAAACCGGGACACGGGATGGGGGTGGCTACACCTTC. Its translation is CASSETGTRDGGGYTF.

The chain recombines TRBV6-5 with TRBJ1-2; no firm D call. Germline loops: CDR1 MNHEY, CDR2 SVGAGI. V lost 4 bases and J lost 1, with 16 bases in between. The CDR3 runs 16 residues. The CDR3 region has the DNA TGTGCCAGCAGTTTTTTCAGCGGAAACTTTAACTATGGCTACACCTTC. It translates to CASSFFSGNFNYGYTF.

For the CDR3, the DNA is TGTGCCAGTAGTATAGGGGCACAGAATGAGCAGTTCTTC. This encodes CASSIGAQNEQFF. J is TRBJ2-1 and V is TRBV19; D is undetermined. With 1 base removed from V and 7 bases from J, the gap between germline ends came to 8 bases. Germline-derived CDR1 and CDR2 are LNHDA and SQIVND (reference sequence). The CDR3 is 13 residues long.

The gene calls are TRBV30 and TRBJ2-2; 7 bases are shared with TRBD1. V lost 3 bases and J lost 5; bases outside the gene matches: 9. The CDR3 extends over 15 amino acids. Germline V lookup: CDR1 GTSNPN, CDR2 SVGIG (reference sequence). CDR3 residues: CAWRSRGTVTGELFF. The CDR3 bases are TGTGCCTGGAGGAGTAGGGGGACAGTGACCGGGGAGCTGTTTTTT.

This clone was detected only once. V usage is TRBV5-1 and J usage is TRBJ1-1; D possibly corresponds to TRBD1 (6 bases). CDR1 and CDR2 (germline): SGHRS, YFSETQ. The CDR3 length is 15 residues. Trimming cost V 4 bases and J 2 bases, with 15 bases left between them. The CDR3 loop is CASSVRTEANTEAFF. CDR3 coding DNA: TGCGCCAGCAGCGTAAGGACAGAGGCTAACACTGAAGCTTTCTTT.

The V and J genes are TRBV19 and TRBJ1-1; TRBD1 might be the D (5 bases). V was shortened by 3 bases and J by 0 bases, with 11 bases between the two germline ends. Germline CDR1 reads LNHDA; CDR2 reads SQIVND (reference sequence). CDR3 length: 15 amino acids. The CDR3 sequence: CASSISYRMNTEAFF. Written as DNA, the CDR3 is TGTGCCAGTAGTATTAGTTACAGGATGAACACTGAAGCTTTCTTT.

The chain has TRBV18 and TRBJ2-4; 14 positions match TRBD2. The V gene end was trimmed by 2 bases and the J gene end by 6 bases; junction bases not matched to a gene: 3. Germline assignment: CDR1 KGHSH and CDR2 LQKENI. The CDR3 length is 16 residues. CDR3 coding DNA: TGTGCCAGCTCACCAGGGACTAGCGGGAGCCGAAACATTCAGTACTTC. Protein sequence: CASSPGTSGSRNIQYF.

The chain recombines TRBV12-3 or TRBV12-4 with TRBJ1-1; D unresolved. CDR3 size: 13 residues. The ends were cut back, 4 bases at V and 1 base at J, with 7 bases in the middle. CDR3 DNA sequence: TGTGCCAGCAGTTCCAACACGAACACTGAAGCTTTCTTT. Translation: CASSSNTNTEAFF.

The V and J genes are TRBV30 and TRBJ2-1, with D possibly matching TRBD1 (7 bases). Germline assignment: CDR1 GTSNPN and CDR2 SVGIG (reference sequence). Trimming cost V 1 base and J 5 bases, with 18 bases left between them. The CDR3 runs to 16 residues. CDR3 in amino acids: CAWSGTTGTWHNEQFF. CDR3 nucleotide sequence: TGTGCCTGGAGTGGGACGACAGGGACTTGGCACAATGAGCAGTTCTTC.